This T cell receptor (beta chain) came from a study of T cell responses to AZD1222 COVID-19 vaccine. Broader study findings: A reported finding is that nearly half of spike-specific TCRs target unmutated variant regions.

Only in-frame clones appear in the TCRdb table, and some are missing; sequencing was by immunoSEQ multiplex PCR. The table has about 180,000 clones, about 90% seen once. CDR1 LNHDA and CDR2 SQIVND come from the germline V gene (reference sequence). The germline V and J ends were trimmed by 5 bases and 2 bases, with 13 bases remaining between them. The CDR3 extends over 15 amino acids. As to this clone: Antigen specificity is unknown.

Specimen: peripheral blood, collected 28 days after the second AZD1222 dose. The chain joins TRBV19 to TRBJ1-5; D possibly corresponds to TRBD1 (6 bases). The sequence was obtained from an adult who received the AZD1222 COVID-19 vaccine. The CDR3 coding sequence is TGTGCCAGTAGTCTTCGGGGGGCTGGCAATCAGCCCCAGCATTTT. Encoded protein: CASSLRGAGNQPQHF. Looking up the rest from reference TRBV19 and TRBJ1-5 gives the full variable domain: DGGITQSPKYLFRKEGQNVTLSCEQNLNHDAMYWYRQDPGQGLRLIYYSQIVNDFQKGDIAEGYSVSREKKESFPLTVTSAQKNPTAFYLCASSLRGAGNQPQHFGDGTRLSIL.